The source of this T cell receptor beta chain is a study of cytomegalovirus exposure and HLA in healthy donors (dated by TCRdb to about 2017). At the level of the whole study: An earlier analysis of approximately 640 of the donors reported about 250 Gb of sequence data and 117 million unique TCR beta sequences from around 200 million T cells. Rather than drawing on any new phenotypic data, the later analysis identified candidate immune exposures from TCR beta sequences and the way those sequences occurred across donors. Donor age, sex, ethnicity and CMV serostatus were compiled together with the repertoire data. Genome-wide SNP genotypes for about 65% of the 666 donors were used in a later genetic analysis, which treated that subset as a discovery cohort. Among the roughly 390 genotyped donors, around 81% belonged to the genetic ancestry cluster associated with self-reported Caucasian donors. Because of strong linkage in the cohort, a handful of DR-DQ haplotypes were treated as single units for association and clustering. The T cell repertoires of 666 subjects were profiled by immunosequencing and related to cytomegalovirus serostatus. Among about 400 genotyped donors of the cohort, an average of roughly 230,000 unique TCR beta nucleotide sequences was sequenced per donor, of which approximately 18% were non-productive. About 300 gigabases of sequencing data and around 90 million unique TCR sequences made up an early release that covered 500 to 700 HLA-typed donors. Every discovery cohort repertoire had been produced on one sequencing platform. Typing coverage differed by locus: A, B, C, DRB1 and DQB1 were typed in roughly 620-630 donors, DQA1 in 522, DPA1 in around 580, and DPB1 in approximately 450. Class I and class II HLA loci were covered by the typing at four-digit resolution. High-throughput TCR immunosequencing, statistical association of individual TCRs with disease status, and machine learning were combined to predict cytomegalovirus infection status. A later analysis re-analyzed previously published TCR beta repertoires from roughly 630 donors and added high-resolution HLA genotyping to study TCR occurrence patterns. Along with the roughly 670-subject first cohort, a separate validation cohort of over a hundred different subjects was used. An earlier analysis of several hundred of the donors applied high-throughput TCR beta sequencing to assess whether each TCR beta V gene segment acted as functional or pseudogenic. The aim of the study was to test whether cataloging public T cell receptors could identify signatures of past pathogen exposure. The study at large found these results: A total of roughly 160 TCR beta chains were listed by the study as associated with cytomegalovirus. The 87-base-pair reads could not distinguish some IMGT-functional V segments, including TRBV6-2 and TRBV6-3, so those segments were excluded. A later analysis associated 17,000 or so TCR beta sequences with specific HLA alleles at a false discovery rate of 0.05. In a later analysis, most CMV-associated TCR beta chains were found to appear HLA-restricted, with HLA associations seemingly driven largely by CMV exposure. A cluster of highly shared sequence variants was judged likely to be a technical artifact of the sequencing pipeline. Correlated functional status among segregating V segments might be attributable to linkage disequilibrium, but an unknown experimental factor could not be ruled out. According to a later analysis, TCR association rates differed among HLA loci, with DRB1 alleles showing the most associated TCRs and HLA-C alleles showing the fewest. An earlier analysis of several hundred of the donors showed that most TCR beta V segments appeared in productive rearrangements either about 87% or about 30% of the time, which broadly matched IMGT annotations. According to a later genetic analysis, donors in an Asian-associated ancestry cluster had fewer N-insertions in productive TCRs than the approximately 630-donor mean. Cytomegalovirus status was reported to be diagnosed by the classifier with high specificity and sensitivity in both the original and validation cohorts. V-gene and J-gene trimming of TCR beta chains was associated with a missense DCLRE1C variant in a later genetic analysis, and the association was replicated in an independent cohort. A further reported finding was that TCR beta sequences accurately predicted the HLA-A and HLA-B alleles for most subjects in the first cohort. In a later analysis, HLA-associated TCR beta chains were found to be more clonally expanded and to have lower generation probabilities than equally common non-associated chains. Because HLA typing was unavailable for some donors at each locus, only the typed subset was used in association tests. A later analysis reported that several top co-occurrence clusters appeared linked to parvovirus B19, influenza, CMV and Epstein-Barr virus. In vitro tests confirmed that a few of the cytomegalovirus-associated TCR beta chains recognize cytomegalovirus antigens. The authors suggested that the approach could potentially be generalized to other disease states and immunological phenotypes. Across donors, most TCR sequences were observed very rarely, whereas some public TCRs were present in many individuals. Roughly uniform sequencing depth across donors was assumed in presence/absence analyses, although this assumption may not hold. Immune exposure information for the cohort was limited to CMV serostatus. In this cohort, only TCR beta chains were sequenced, and detectable features were limited by the absence of alpha or paired-chain data. The earlier analysis of 587 of the donors excluded some 15 rarely observed V segments, including chromosome 9 orphons, because counts were too low. Assigning TCR associations to individual alleles was difficult when HLA alleles, especially DR and DQ, strongly co-occurred.

The cohort comprised 666 healthy bone marrow donors. At the time of sampling, all cohort members were nominally healthy, though unrecorded immune exposures were likely present. The donor was CMV seropositive and was included in the group of approximately 300 seropositive cohort members. A peripheral blood sample was collected from each donor, and TCR beta sequencing was performed on peripheral blood mononuclear cells. Genomic DNA was extracted from the blood cell samples with the Qiagen DNeasy Blood Extraction Kit. Libraries were built with the immunoSEQ multiplex PCR assay. A mixture of 60 forward primers for TCR Vbeta segments and 13 reverse primers for TCR Jbeta segments was used in the multiplex PCR. A multiplex PCR assay on genomic DNA amplified the CDR3 region of rearranged TCR beta genes. The Illumina HiSeq System was used to sequence the amplified TCR beta libraries as 87-base-pair reads. Turning to the authors' computational methods: A later analysis counted some 80 million unique TCR beta chains across the approximately 700 repertoires, and 9.5 million to 11 million of these chains were shared by at least two donors. Raw reads were error-corrected and collapsed into unique sequences by a nearest-neighbor algorithm in which closely related sequences were merged to remove PCR and sequencing errors. Alignment of CDR3 sequences to IMGT reference sequences was used to assign V, D and J gene segments. Each retained sequence needed at least a six-nucleotide match to both a V gene segment and a J gene segment. A rearrangement was called productive if the CDR3 had no stop codons and remained in frame with V and J, and every other rearrangement was called non-productive. CDR3 was defined according to IMGT convention as the region running from the second conserved V-encoded cysteine to the conserved J-encoded phenylalanine. The earlier analysis of 450 to 750 of the donors excluded any sequence lacking an unambiguous match to a single V gene segment. In an earlier analysis of 587 of the donors, V segments were called functional above 56.7% productive rearrangements and were called segregating when the between-donor standard deviation exceeded 5%. A statistical classification framework was built to diagnose cytomegalovirus status from the catalog of TCR beta chain sequences. In a later analysis, TCR nucleotide sequences were compared against IMGT/GENE-DB human TR gene sequences so that V and J genes could be assigned. A later analysis assigned CDR3 sequences and most-parsimonious VDJ recombination scenarios with the TCRdist pipeline. In a later analysis, every TCR beta chain was defined by the combination of its CDR3 amino acid sequence and its V-gene family, and reads without a unique V-gene family were dropped. A later analysis removed 600 or so highly shared, low-generation-probability nucleotide sequences to deal with suspected cross-contamination and a sequencing artifact. A later analysis calculated a clonal expansion index for each public chain from normalized within-repertoire ranks of inferred template counts. In a later analysis, generation probabilities were computed using a VDJ recombination model fitted to out-of-frame rearrangements, and the results were checked against IGoR. In a later analysis, hypergeometric tests were used to score TCR-TCR, TCR-HLA and TCR-CMV co-occurrence, with a repertoire-size bias correction applied to TCR pairs. To estimate false discovery rates, a later analysis permuted the HLA or CMV assignments 20 times. A later analysis grouped co-occurring TCRs with DBSCAN, adding TCRdist sequence similarity when clustering within HLA-allele-positive subsets. For co-occurrence clustering, repertoires with fewer than 30,000 or more than 120,000 public chains were excluded, along with five repertoires with anomalous nucleotide sharing. In TCRdb, the immuneACCESS table is reduced to in-frame sequences with V and J assigned. These tables do not hold every clone; where another copy was compared, an unresolved V gene accounts for under half, and the others remain unexplained. That table supplies the V and J calls and clone size; D and trimming were determined from the DNA. The sample profile shows tens of thousands of clones; roughly 90% of them were found once. Of the sample, about 1.6% falls within the top ten clones.

The germline V and J ends show losses of 3 bases and 4 bases respectively, and no gene match explains 6 bases of the junction. Per the germline V gene, SGHTA is the CDR1 and FQGNSA is the CDR2. From the cysteine through the phenylalanine, the CDR3 covers 15 amino acids. Only the CDR3 portion is preserved as DNA: 45 bases, with reading frame beginning at the first base. About this clone itself: Its antigen has not been determined. The sample holds no much larger clone one base away, and base qualities are not on file.

Material: PBMCs. This chain joins TRBV7-2 to TRBJ2-7; TRBD1 aligns with 10 central bases. The TCR originated in a young man in good health and CMV-seropositive. The CDR3 sequence is CASSFPTGGVYEQYF. The sequence in DNA is TGTGCCAGCAGCTTCCCGACAGGGGGCGTTTACGAGCAGTACTTC.